The 11 T cell receptor beta chains listed next were all sequenced from one sample in a study of siplizumab effects on memory and regulatory T cells. Repertoires were generated with immunoSEQ multiplex PCR, while TCRdb's copy carries only in-frame clones and drops some. The data contain approximately 97,000 clones, about 90% of them singletons. Sequencing was performed on CD4+ T cells sorted from blood. Source of these receptors: a human donor in good health.

The V call is TRBV6-1, the J call TRBJ2-5; TRBD1 or TRBD2 may be the D gene (5 bases each). The germline gives CDR1 MNHNS, CDR2 SASEGT. Trimming removed 5 bases at V and 0 bases at J, with 13 bases between. The CDR3 spans 15 residues. The CDR3 sequence is CASSKRGAYQETQYF. CDR3 in DNA: TGTGCCAGCAGTAAAAGGGGAGCCTACCAAGAGACCCAGTACTTC.

The chain recombines TRBV5-1 with TRBJ2-1; 9 bases fit TRBD1. V dropped 4 bases and J dropped 6; count of bases not matched to a gene: 5. The CDR3 loop spans 14 amino acids. The germline V gene has CDR1 SGHRS and CDR2 YFSETQ. The CDR3 sequence is CASSNRDRANEQFF. The CDR3 coding sequence is TGCGCCAGCAGCAACCGGGACAGGGCCAATGAGCAGTTCTTC.

This chain links TRBV28 with TRBJ2-7, with 10 bases matching TRBD1. V gave up 4 bases and J gave up 3 bases; unmatched junction bases: 6. The CDR3 loop spans 15 amino acids. The V gene's germline CDR1 is MDHEN and CDR2 SYDVKM. In DNA, the CDR3 is TGTGCCAGCAGTTACGGGACAGGGGAAGGCTACGAGCAGTACTTC. The encoded protein is CASSYGTGEGYEQYF. Full variable domain (remainder filled in from reference TRBV28 and TRBJ2-7): DVKVTQSSRYLVKRTGEKVFLECVQDMDHENMFWYRQDPGLGLRLIYFSYDVKMKEKGDIPEGYSVSREKKERFSLILESASTNQTSMYLCASSYGTGEGYEQYFGPGTRLTVT.

This chain joins TRBV9 and TRBJ2-7, with 7 bases identical to TRBD2. With V trimmed by 6 bases and J by 0 bases, 9 bases remained unmatched. The germline V gene has CDR1 SGDLS and CDR2 YYNGEE. The CDR3 consists of 15 residues. The CDR3 bases are TGTGCCAGCAACCGCGGCGGGGGATACTCCTACGAGCAGTACTTC. It yields the protein CASNRGGGYSYEQYF.

The V gene is TRBV5-4, the J gene TRBJ2-2; D is perhaps TRBD1 (6 bases). The length of the CDR3 is 14 residues. V was clipped by 4 bases and J by 5 bases, with 12 bases between them. CDR1 is SGHNT, CDR2 YYREEE, per germline (reference sequence). The CDR3, as DNA: TGTGCCAGCAGCATTGCCCAGGGGACCGGGGAGCTGTTTTTT. This encodes CASSIAQGTGELFF.

CDR3 in DNA: TGCGCCAGCAGCCCACGATTGGGCAGGGGAGGTTGGGTGACCCAGTACTTC. Amino acids: CASSPRLGRGGWVTQYF. J is TRBJ2-5 and V is TRBV5-1, with D perhaps matching TRBD1 or TRBD2 (6 bases each). This CDR3 has 17 amino acids. The germline V gene has CDR1 SGHRS and CDR2 YFSETQ. Trimming removed 4 bases from V and 7 bases from J, with 26 bases in between.

The V and J genes are TRBV10-1 and TRBJ2-2; D is uncertain. In germline, CDR1 is WNHNN, CDR2 SYGVQD (reference sequence). Between the trimmed V and J ends, which lost 7 bases and 8 bases, there was a span of 20 bases. The CDR3 runs 15 residues. CDR3 DNA sequence: TGCGCCAGCAACACGGGTCCTCGAGGAAGTGGGGAGCTGTTTTTT. This codes for CASNTGPRGSGELFF.

This clone was seen just once. The V and J genes are TRBV5-4 and TRBJ1-1; perhaps TRBD1 as D (5 bases). Trimming took 5 bases from V and 7 from J, leaving 24 bases between them. The CDR3 sequence is 16 residues long. CDR1 SGHNT and CDR2 YYREEE come from the germline V gene (reference sequence). This CDR3 is CASSHPPGRLGDEAFF. Written as DNA, the CDR3 is TGTGCCAGCAGTCACCCCCCGGGACGGTTGGGGGATGAAGCTTTCTTT. The whole variable domain, filled in from reference TRBV5-4 and TRBJ1-1, reads ETGVTQSPTHLIKTRGQQVTLRCSSQSGHNTVSWYQQALGQGPQFIFQYYREEENGRGNFPPRFSGLQFPNYSSELNVNALELDDSALYLCASSHPPGRLGDEAFFGQGTRLTVV.

This clone was found once. This rearrangement joins TRBV7-6 to TRBJ1-5, with D uncertain. The CDR3 runs to 16 residues. Germline V gene sequence: CDR1 SGHVS, CDR2 FNYEAQ. Trimming stripped 1 base from V and 5 bases from J, with 15 bases between. This CDR3 is CASSLGSHGPYQPQHF. DNA of the CDR3: TGTGCCAGCAGCTTAGGGTCTCATGGCCCTTATCAGCCCCAGCATTTT.

The V gene is TRBV12-5, the J gene TRBJ2-2; 7 bases align to TRBD1. Germline V gene lookup returns CDR1 LGHNT and CDR2 FRNRAP. This CDR3 spans 13 amino acids. V lost 6 bases to trimming and J lost 5 bases; unmatched junction nucleotides: 3. The DNA of the CDR3 is TGTGCTAGTGGAACAGGGGAGACCGGGGAGCTGTTTTTT. It codes for CASGTGETGELFF.

The chain joins TRBV18 to TRBJ2-7; D is unresolved. The germline V and J ends were trimmed by 2 bases and 0 bases, with 8 bases remaining between them. There are 14 residues in the CDR3. CDR1 and CDR2 (germline): KGHSH, LQKENI. The CDR3 protein is CASSPTESSYEQYF. The CDR3 DNA reads as TGTGCCAGCTCACCAACGGAGAGCTCCTACGAGCAGTACTTC.